Each of the 8 T cell receptor beta chains below was sequenced from the same sample in a study of early T cells in non-severe SARS-CoV-2 infection. One entry per CDR3 protein, called by TCRdb with MiXCR from the 5' RACE reads. The data contain some 64,000 distinct CDR3 sequences, 18% of them seen just once; the ten biggest clones take up 8.9%. The sample in question was whole blood, obtained at baseline. These receptors were collected from an adult who was a healthcare worker with PCR-confirmed SARS-CoV-2 infection or an uninfected control (not recorded which).

V usage is TRBV19 and J usage is TRBJ2-1; D may be TRBD1 (7 bases). This CDR3 is 17 amino acids long. Germline V gene sequence: CDR1 LNHDA, CDR2 SQIVND (reference sequence). Trimming cost V 6 bases and J 0 bases, with 18 bases left between them. The CDR3 here is CASSPFQGGSSYNEQFF. The CDR3 DNA sequence: TGTGCCAGTAGCCCCTTCCAGGGGGGTAGCTCCTACAATGAGCAGTTCTTC. The full variable domain, completed using reference TRBV19 and TRBJ2-1, is DGGITQSPKYLFRKEGQNVTLSCEQNLNHDAMYWYRQDPGQGLRLIYYSQIVNDFQKGDIAEGYSVSREKKESFPLTVTSAQKNPTAFYLCASSPFQGGSSYNEQFFGPGTRLTVL.

CDR3 coding DNA: TGCAGCGTCAAGGGACCGGGCTTTAAGCAGCCCCAGCATTTT. It is translated as CSVKGPGFKQPQHF. This chain uses TRBV29-1 with TRBJ1-5, with D possibly TRBD1 on 5 matching bases. The CDR3 contains 14 residues. V dropped 6 bases and J dropped 7 bases, with 19 bases sitting between them. Per germline, CDR1 SQVTM and CDR2 ANQGSEA.

This clonotype was counted between two and nine times. The CDR3 region has the DNA TGTGCCATCAGGAGTCCCGACGAGGATACGCAGTATTTT. This encodes CAIRSPDEDTQYF. The rearrangement links TRBV10-3 to TRBJ2-3, with D hard to call. CDR3 length: 13 residues. Germline lookup yields CDR1 ENHRY and CDR2 SYGVKD. Trimming removed 6 bases from V and 6 bases from J, with 13 bases in between.

This clonotype has only one observation. This CDR3 reads CASTPLSSPTGELFF. CDR3 coding DNA: TGTGCCAGCACCCCCCTCTCAAGCCCCACCGGGGAGCTGTTTTTT. The chain links TRBV7-2 to TRBJ2-2; D call uncertain. The CDR3 is made up of 15 amino acids. The germline V and J ends were trimmed by 7 bases and 4 bases, with 16 bases remaining between them. Germline V gives CDR1 SGHTA, CDR2 FQGNSA.

This clonotype showed up many times. This chain uses TRBV14 with TRBJ1-1; possibly TRBD1 for D (5 bases). CDR3 length: 12 amino acids. Germline CDR1 and CDR2: SGHDN and FVKESK. Trimming stripped 3 bases from V and 9 bases from J, with 11 bases between. CDR3 residues: CASSHRSGQAFF. DNA of the CDR3: TGTGCCAGCAGCCATAGATCGGGGCAAGCTTTCTTT.

This clonotype was counted a few times. The chain uses TRBV24-1 and TRBJ1-5, with TRBD1 identical over 9 bases. V lost 5 bases and J lost 2; bases outside the gene matches: 6. This CDR3 is 16 amino acids long. Germline CDR1 and CDR2: KGHDR and SFDVKD. The CDR3 here is CATSAGTGIRNQPQHF. The CDR3 DNA is TGTGCCACCAGTGCCGGGACAGGGATACGCAATCAGCCCCAGCATTTT.

This clonotype was picked up a small number of times. The genes are TRBV7-2 and TRBJ2-5; D remains ambiguous. V was trimmed by 5 bases and J by 5 bases, leaving 9 bases between them. This CDR3 is built from 12 residues. CDR1 is SGHTA and CDR2 is FQGNSA in the germline V gene. The CDR3 spells CASSPQAETQYF. CDR3 DNA sequence: TGTGCCAGCAGCCCGCAGGCGGAGACCCAGTACTTC.

The V call is TRBV11-2, the J call TRBJ1-3; D uncertain. The CDR3 is 14 residues long. Deletions cut 1 base from V and 4 bases from J, with 8 bases between. Germline-derived CDR1 and CDR2 are SGHAT and FQNNGV. The CDR3 sequence is CASSLGQRGNTIYF. DNA for the CDR3: TGTGCCAGCAGCTTAGGGCAGAGGGGAAACACCATATATTTT.